Listed here are 21 T cell receptor beta chains from one sample, sequenced in a study of blood T cell repertoires in COVID-19. TCRdb keeps only in-frame clones here, not all; method: immunoSEQ multiplex PCR. The table shows roughly 300,000 clones, with roughly 85% occurring only once. The sequencing sample was made of peripheral blood. The receptor set was obtained from a human donor in a cohort sampled during active COVID-19.

This chain connects TRBV2 to TRBJ2-1, with D perhaps matching TRBD1 (6 bases). In germline, CDR1 is SNHLY, CDR2 FYNNEI. With 7 bases removed from V and 2 bases from J, the gap between germline ends came to 9 bases. CDR3 length: 13 residues. CDR3 amino acids: CASKGQTYNEQFF. The DNA of the CDR3 is TGTGCCAGCAAAGGACAGACCTACAATGAGCAGTTCTTC.

This clone was observed a few times. The CDR3 spells CASSSGMVAGYTF. The DNA for the CDR3 is TGTGCCAGCAGCTCCGGGATGGTCGCAGGCTACACCTTC. This rearrangement joins TRBV28 to TRBJ1-2; no definite D call. This CDR3 spans 13 amino acids. V lost 6 bases, J lost 8 bases, and 16 bases lay in between. Germline CDR1 MDHEN, CDR2 SYDVKM.

This chain joins TRBV28 and TRBJ2-7; a possible D gene is TRBD2 (6 bases). CDR3 length: 14 residues. Trimming took off 6 bases at V and 3 bases at J, with 15 bases between the two ends. Germline V gives CDR1 MDHEN, CDR2 SYDVKM. CDR3 DNA sequence: TGTGCCAGCAGGGCTAGCGCGTACGACTACGAGCAGTACTTC. As protein: CASRASAYDYEQYF.

In its sample, this clone was seen once. This chain links TRBV5-8 with TRBJ1-5, with D unclear. CDR1 is SGHTS and CDR2 is YDEGEE in the germline V gene. This CDR3 region has 16 residues. The V and J ends lost 0 bases and 7 bases respectively, with 17 bases between them. DNA of the CDR3: TGTGCCAGCAGCTTGGGGAGGGTGGGATCCCGACAGCCCCAGCATTTT. The encoded protein is CASSLGRVGSRQPQHF.

The genes are TRBV27 and TRBJ2-4, with 12 bases lining up with TRBD2. Looked up from germline, CDR1 is MNHEY and CDR2 is SMNVEV (reference sequence). The length of the CDR3 is 22 residues. With 3 bases clipped from V and 0 bases from J, the junction kept 18 bases outside the gene matches. The CDR3 nucleotides are TGTGCCAGCAGTTTCTGGGAAACTAGCGGGAGGACCCTGGTGCTAGCCAAAAACATTCAGTACTTC. The encoded protein is CASSFWETSGRTLVLAKNIQYF.

This clone was observed a few times. J is TRBJ2-1 and V is TRBV3-1 (or the pseudogene TRBV3-2); the match to TRBD2 covers 7 bases. Germline values: CDR1 LGHDT, CDR2 YNNKEL (reference sequence). CDR3 length: 15 amino acids. The V segment lost 0 bases and the J segment 5 bases; nucleotides outside the gene matches: 4. The CDR3 reads CASSQDQRGDNEQFF. CDR3 sequence (DNA): TGTGCCAGCAGCCAAGATCAGCGGGGCGACAATGAGCAGTTCTTC.

A word on this clone: At one of its ends the junction is not consistent with the germline gene, which may arise from a read error. The rearrangement links TRBV9 to TRBJ2-4, with TRBD2 matching over 10 bases. Germline-derived CDR1 and CDR2 are SGDLS and YYNGEE. The CDR3 has 15 residues. For the CDR3, the DNA is TGTGCCAGCAGTCAAGCGGGGGGGACATTCAACATCCAGTACTTC. Encoded protein: CASSQAGGTFNIQYF.

The V gene is TRBV19, the J gene TRBJ2-3, with 9 bases fitting TRBD1. Germline lookup yields CDR1 LNHDA and CDR2 SQIVND (reference sequence). V lost 4 bases to trimming and J lost 5 bases; unmatched junction nucleotides: 4. The CDR3 extends over 14 amino acids. The CDR3 DNA reads TGTGCCAGTAGTAACAGGGGGCTGGGAGATACGCAGTATTTT. Its translation is CASSNRGLGDTQYF.

The V call is TRBV6-2 or TRBV6-3, the J call TRBJ1-5; TRBD1 is a possible D gene (5 bases). The CDR3 covers 11 residues. V was clipped by 3 bases and J by 16 bases, with 13 bases between them. Germline V gene lookup returns CDR1 MNHEY and CDR2 SVGEGT. Here the CDR3 DNA reads TGTGCCAGCAGTTATCCCGGGACTTTCCATTTT. It encodes CASSYPGTFHF.

This chain connects TRBV7-9 to TRBJ1-1, with D possibly matching TRBD1 (6 bases). The CDR3 is 13 residues long. CDR1 is SEHNR, CDR2 FQNEAQ, per germline (reference sequence). Trimming took 1 base from V and 12 from J, leaving 15 bases between them. CDR3 coding DNA: TGTGCCAGCAGCTTAGGGGAGGGGGAGGAAACTTTCTTT. Its translation is CASSLGEGEETFF.

There are a few counts of this clone. The rearrangement uses TRBV7-7 and TRBJ2-2; 11 nucleotides line up with TRBD2. The germline CDR1 and CDR2 sequences are SSHAT and FNYEAQ (reference sequence). V shed 5 bases and J 4 bases; nucleotides not matched to a gene: 3. The CDR3 is 15 amino acids. CDR3: CASSPGLAATGELFF. CDR3 DNA: TGTGCCAGCAGCCCGGGACTAGCGGCCACCGGGGAGCTGTTTTTT.

The rearrangement links TRBV4-1 to TRBJ2-7; weak D call: TRBD2 (6 bases). CDR1 is MGHRA and CDR2 is YSYEKL in the germline V gene. Deletions cut 1 base from V and 7 bases from J, with 14 bases between. This CDR3 has 14 amino acids. The CDR3 spells CASSQVEGGGEQYF. As DNA, the CDR3 is TGCGCCAGCAGCCAAGTAGAGGGAGGAGGGGAGCAGTACTTC.

The V and J genes are TRBV6-2 or TRBV6-3 and TRBJ2-1; maybe TRBD1 (5 bases). This CDR3 is built from 13 residues. Trimming left V 2 bases short and J 4 bases short, with 6 bases between. Germline CDR1 reads MNHEY; CDR2 reads SVGEGT. The CDR3 coding sequence is TGTGCCAGCAGTTACGACAGTTACAATGAGCAGTTCTTC. As protein: CASSYDSYNEQFF.

V usage is TRBV9 and J usage is TRBJ2-1; 9 bases line up with TRBD2. Germline V gives CDR1 SGDLS, CDR2 YYNGEE. The CDR3 contains 15 residues. The V gene end was trimmed by 3 bases and the J gene end by 6 bases; junction bases not matched to a gene: 7. Here the CDR3 reads CASSAASGNPNEQFF. Written as DNA, the CDR3 is TGTGCCAGCAGCGCTGCTAGCGGGAACCCCAATGAGCAGTTCTTC.

The rearrangement joins TRBV7-9 to TRBJ1-6; no definite D call. The germline V gene has CDR1 SEHNR and CDR2 FQNEAQ (reference sequence). Trimming cost V 4 bases and J 0 bases, with 7 bases left between them. The CDR3 contains 15 residues. The CDR3 protein is CASSYGSSYNSPLHF. Written as DNA, the CDR3 is TGTGCCAGCAGCTACGGGAGCTCCTATAATTCACCCCTCCACTTT.

This chain joins TRBV7-6 and TRBJ2-1; 7 nucleotides agree with TRBD2. CDR1 and CDR2 from the germline V gene are SGHVS and FNYEAQ. The J segment lost 1 base and the V segment lost 3 bases, leaving 24 bases of the junction unmatched. This CDR3 has 22 amino acids. DNA of the CDR3: TGTGCCAGCAGCTTGTACCGGGCAGCTGAGCGGGACGAGATCATATCCTACAATGAGCAGTTCTTC. Its protein product is CASSLYRAAERDEIISYNEQFF.

The gene calls are TRBV19 and TRBJ2-5; D remains unclear. The germline V gene encodes CDR1 LNHDA and CDR2 SQIVND (reference sequence). V was clipped by 5 bases and J by 1 base, with 14 bases between them. CDR3 length: 15 amino acids. This CDR3 reads CASSAYEESQETQYF. The CDR3 DNA reads as TGTGCCAGTAGTGCGTATGAGGAATCCCAAGAGACCCAGTACTTC.

The CDR3 region is CASRSDRASNTGELFF. The CDR3 DNA follows: TGTGCCAGTAGATCCGACAGGGCTTCGAACACCGGGGAGCTGTTTTTT. J is TRBJ2-2 and V is TRBV19, with TRBD1 matching over 7 bases. The CDR3 contains 16 residues. CDR1 is LNHDA, CDR2 SQIVND, per germline (reference sequence). The ends lost 6 bases at V and 0 bases at J; junction bases unmatched: 7.

This clone occurred many times. CDR3 DNA sequence: TGCGCCAGCAGCTTTGGGACATGGACATCCACAGATACGCAGTATTTT. Amino acids: CASSFGTWTSTDTQYF. The chain recombines TRBV5-1 with TRBJ2-3, with D possibly being TRBD1 (6 bases). V lost 2 bases, J lost 2 bases, and 15 bases lay in between. Germline-derived CDR1 and CDR2 are SGHRS and YFSETQ. The CDR3 length is 16 residues.

The gene calls are TRBV3-1 (or the pseudogene TRBV3-2) and TRBJ2-6; possible D gene TRBD2, 6 bases. This CDR3 spans 18 amino acids. V was clipped by 2 bases and J by 0 bases, with 14 bases between them. Germline CDR1 reads LGHDT; CDR2 reads YNNKEL (reference sequence). The CDR3 spells CASSQNSREVSGANVLTF. The DNA for the CDR3 is TGTGCCAGCAGCCAAAACTCGAGGGAGGTCTCTGGGGCCAACGTCCTGACTTTC.

The chain is built from TRBV19 and TRBJ2-7; D is possibly TRBD2 (6 bases). The CDR3 contains 15 residues. Germline-derived CDR1 and CDR2 are LNHDA and SQIVND (reference sequence). V was clipped by 6 bases and J by 4 bases, with 19 bases between them. In DNA, the CDR3 is TGTGCCAGTAGGGCGACCGGGGGTTTTGCTTACGAGCAGTACTTC. It specifies CASRATGGFAYEQYF. Looking up the rest from reference TRBV19 and TRBJ2-7 gives the full variable domain: DGGITQSPKYLFRKEGQNVTLSCEQNLNHDAMYWYRQDPGQGLRLIYYSQIVNDFQKGDIAEGYSVSREKKESFPLTVTSAQKNPTAFYLCASRATGGFAYEQYFGPGTRLTVT.